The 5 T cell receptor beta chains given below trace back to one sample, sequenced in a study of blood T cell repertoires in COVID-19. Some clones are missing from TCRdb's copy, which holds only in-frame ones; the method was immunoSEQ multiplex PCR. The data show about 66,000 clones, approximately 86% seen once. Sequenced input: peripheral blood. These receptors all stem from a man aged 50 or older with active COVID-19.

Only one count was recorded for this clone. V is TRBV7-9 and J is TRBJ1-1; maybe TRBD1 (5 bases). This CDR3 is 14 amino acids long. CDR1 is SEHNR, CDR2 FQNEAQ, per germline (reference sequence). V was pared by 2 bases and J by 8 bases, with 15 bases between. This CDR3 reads CASSLIGGLPEAFF. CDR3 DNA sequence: TGTGCCAGCAGCTTAATTGGGGGACTCCCCGAAGCTTTCTTT.

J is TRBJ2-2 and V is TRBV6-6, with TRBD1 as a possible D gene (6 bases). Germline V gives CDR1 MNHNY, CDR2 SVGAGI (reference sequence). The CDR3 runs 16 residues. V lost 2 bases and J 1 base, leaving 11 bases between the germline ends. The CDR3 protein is CASSYRKQGNTGELFF. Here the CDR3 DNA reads TGTGCCAGCAGTTACCGCAAACAGGGGAACACCGGGGAGCTGTTTTTT.

The CDR3 is CAWNLQPNTEAFF. The CDR3 DNA sequence: TGTGCCTGGAACCTACAGCCCAACACTGAAGCTTTCTTT. The chain links TRBV30 to TRBJ1-1; no clear D gene. Trimming pared 4 bases from V and 2 bases from J, leaving 11 bases between. Per germline, CDR1 GTSNPN and CDR2 SVGIG (reference sequence). The length of the CDR3 is 13 residues.

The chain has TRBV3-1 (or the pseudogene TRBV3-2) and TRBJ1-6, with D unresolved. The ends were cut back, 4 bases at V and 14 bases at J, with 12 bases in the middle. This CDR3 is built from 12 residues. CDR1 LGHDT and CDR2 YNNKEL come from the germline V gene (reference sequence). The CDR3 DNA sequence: TGTGCCAGCAGCCGTGGGTTCCGGGCCCTCCACTTT. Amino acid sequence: CASSRGFRALHF.

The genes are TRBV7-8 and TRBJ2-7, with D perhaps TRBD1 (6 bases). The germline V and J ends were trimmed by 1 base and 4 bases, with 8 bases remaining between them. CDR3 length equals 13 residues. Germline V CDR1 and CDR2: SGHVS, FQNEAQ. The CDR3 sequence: CASSLVGGYEQYF. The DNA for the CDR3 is TGTGCCAGCAGCTTAGTAGGGGGATACGAGCAGTACTTC.